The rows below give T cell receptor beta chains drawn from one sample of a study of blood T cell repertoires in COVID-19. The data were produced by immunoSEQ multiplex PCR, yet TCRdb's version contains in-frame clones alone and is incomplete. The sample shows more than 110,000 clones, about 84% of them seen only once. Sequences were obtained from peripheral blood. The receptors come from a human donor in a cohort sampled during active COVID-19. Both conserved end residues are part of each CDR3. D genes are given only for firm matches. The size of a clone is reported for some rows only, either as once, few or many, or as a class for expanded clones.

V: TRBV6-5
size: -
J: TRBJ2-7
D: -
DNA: TGTGCCAGCAGTTATTCTGCCCTCCCGGACGAGCAGTACTTC
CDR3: CASSYSALPDEQYF

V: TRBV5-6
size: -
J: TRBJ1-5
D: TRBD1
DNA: TGTGCCAGCAGCTTGGATGGGGACAGGGGATATGGCAATCAGCCCCAGCATTTT
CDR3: CASSLDGDRGYGNQPQHF

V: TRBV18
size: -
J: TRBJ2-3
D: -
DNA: TGTGCCAGCTCACCCCCGGGACGGGGGTTGGATACGCAGTATTTT
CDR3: CASSPPGRGLDTQYF

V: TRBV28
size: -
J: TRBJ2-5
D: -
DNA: TGTGCCAGCAGTTTAGATGGGGCCGGGGAGACCCAGTACTTC
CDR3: CASSLDGAGETQYF

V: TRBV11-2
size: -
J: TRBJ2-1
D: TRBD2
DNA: TGTGCCAGCAGCACCCAGCGGGGGGAAAGCTACAATGAGCAGTTCTTC
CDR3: CASSTQRGESYNEQFF

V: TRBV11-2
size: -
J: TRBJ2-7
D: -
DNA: TGTGCCAGCAGCTTGTCTTACTACGAGCAGTACTTC
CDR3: CASSLSYYEQYF

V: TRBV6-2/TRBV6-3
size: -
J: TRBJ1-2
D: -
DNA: TGTGCCAGCAGTTCGCCGACGGGAAACTATGGCTACACCTTC
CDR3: CASSSPTGNYGYTF

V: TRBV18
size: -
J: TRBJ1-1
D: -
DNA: TGTGCCAGCTCCCCTGAGTATTCGGTGGGCCTTGCTTTCTTT
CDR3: CASSPEYSVGLAFF

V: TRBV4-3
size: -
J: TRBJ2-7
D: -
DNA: TGCGCCAGCAGCCAAGATTCAGGGTTAGGGGTCGAGCAGTACTTC
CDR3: CASSQDSGLGVEQYF

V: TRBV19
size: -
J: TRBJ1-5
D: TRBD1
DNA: TGTGCCAGTAGTGCGACAGGGGGCCTCAATCAGCCCCAGCATTTT
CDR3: CASSATGGLNQPQHF

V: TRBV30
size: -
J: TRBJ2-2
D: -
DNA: TGTGCCTGGAGTGGGGGCCCGGCGAACACCGGGGAGCTGTTTTTT
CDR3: CAWSGGPANTGELFF

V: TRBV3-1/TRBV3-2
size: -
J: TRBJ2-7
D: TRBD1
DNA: TGTGCCAGCAGCATCGGGACAGGGGGCGCGAGGGAGCAGTACTTC
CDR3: CASSIGTGGAREQYF

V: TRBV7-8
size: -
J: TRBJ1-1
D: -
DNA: TGTGCCAGCAGCTTCGACCTGTCAGGGGCTTTCTTT
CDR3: CASSFDLSGAFF

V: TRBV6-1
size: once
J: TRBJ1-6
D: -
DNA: TGTGCCAGCAGTGACAGGGGTAATTCACCCCTCCACTTT
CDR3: CASSDRGNSPLHF

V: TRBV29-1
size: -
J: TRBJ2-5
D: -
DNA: TGCAGCGTTTGCCCCAGGGGCAGGGAAGAGACCCAGTACTTC
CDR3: CSVCPRGREETQYF

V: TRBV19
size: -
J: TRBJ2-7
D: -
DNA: TGTGCCAGTAGCTTCGAAGGGGGCGAGCAGTACTTC
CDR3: CASSFEGGEQYF

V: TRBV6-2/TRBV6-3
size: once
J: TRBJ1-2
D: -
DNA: TGTGCCAGCAGTTACTCGCCCCAGACTTATGGCTACACCTTC
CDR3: CASSYSPQTYGYTF

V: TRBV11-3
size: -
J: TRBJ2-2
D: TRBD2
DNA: TGTGCCAGCAGCTTTCCTAGCGGGGGGGCAATCGGGGAGCTGTTTTTT
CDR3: CASSFPSGGAIGELFF

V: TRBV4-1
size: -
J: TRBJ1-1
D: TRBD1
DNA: TGCGCCAGCAGCCAAAATTACAGGGGCACTGAAGCTTTCTTT
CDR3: CASSQNYRGTEAFF

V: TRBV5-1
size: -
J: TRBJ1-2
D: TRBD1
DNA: TGCGCCAGCAGCGGACGAGGACAGGGCCTTGGGGGCTACACCTTC
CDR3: CASSGRGQGLGGYTF

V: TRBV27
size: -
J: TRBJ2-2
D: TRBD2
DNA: TGTGCCAGCAGTTCGCGGGGGGGCCCTAATCTCACCGGGGAGCTGTTTTTT
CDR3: CASSSRGGPNLTGELFF

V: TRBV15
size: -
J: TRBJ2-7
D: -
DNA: TGTGCCACCAGCAGAGATACCCTAGGGAGCTCCTACGAGCAGTACTTC
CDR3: CATSRDTLGSSYEQYF

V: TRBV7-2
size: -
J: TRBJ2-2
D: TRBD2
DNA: TGTGCCAGCAGCTTGGTCGGGGGGGGCCGAACCGGGGAGCTGTTTTTT
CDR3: CASSLVGGGRTGELFF

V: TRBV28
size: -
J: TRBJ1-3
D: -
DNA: TGTGCCAGCAGCCGCCGTCGCAGGGGCAAAGGAAACACCATATATTTT
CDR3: CASSRRRRGKGNTIYF

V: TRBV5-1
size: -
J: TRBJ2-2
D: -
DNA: TGCGCCAGCAGCTCGCTTAATAGCGCGGGGAACACCGGGGAGCTGTTTTTT
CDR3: CASSSLNSAGNTGELFF

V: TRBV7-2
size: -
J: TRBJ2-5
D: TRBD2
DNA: TGTGCCAGCAGCTTGTTGGCTAGCGGGGGGATGTACCAAGAGACCCAGTACTTC
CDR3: CASSLLASGGMYQETQYF

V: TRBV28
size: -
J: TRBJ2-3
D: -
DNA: TGTGCCAGCCCCTTACAGGGAAGGGGAGATACGCAGTATTTT
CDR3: CASPLQGRGDTQYF

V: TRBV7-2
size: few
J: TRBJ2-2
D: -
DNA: TGTGCCAGCCTTCTGAGGGCGAACACCGGGGAGCTGTTTTTT
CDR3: CASLLRANTGELFF

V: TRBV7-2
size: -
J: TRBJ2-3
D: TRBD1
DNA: TGTGCCAGCAGGAGAGACAGGGGAAGAACAGATACGCAGTATTTT
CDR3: CASRRDRGRTDTQYF

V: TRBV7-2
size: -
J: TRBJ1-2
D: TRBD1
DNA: TGTGCCAGCAGCTTCCTAGGGGGCATTGGCTACACCTTC
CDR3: CASSFLGGIGYTF

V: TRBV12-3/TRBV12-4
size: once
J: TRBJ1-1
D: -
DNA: TGTGCCAGCAGTCAGGCCGTGGGCGAAGCTTTCTTT
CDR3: CASSQAVGEAFF

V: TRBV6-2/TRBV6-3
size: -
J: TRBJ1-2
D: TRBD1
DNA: TGTGCCAGCCGTTCCGCAACAGGGGGCGCAGACTATGGCTACACCTTC
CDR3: CASRSATGGADYGYTF

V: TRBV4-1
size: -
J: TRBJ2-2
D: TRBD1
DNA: TGCGCCAGCAGCCATCCCGGGACAGGGGGCCTTAGGGGGGAGCTGTTTTTT
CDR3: CASSHPGTGGLRGELFF

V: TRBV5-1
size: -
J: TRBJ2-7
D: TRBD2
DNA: TGCGCCAGCAGCTTTGAGACTAGCGTGGGTGGCGAGCAGTACTTC
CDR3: CASSFETSVGGEQYF

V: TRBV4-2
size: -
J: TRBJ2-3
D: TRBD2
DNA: TGTGCCAGCAGCTCCCGGACTAGCGGAACAGATACGCAGTATTTT
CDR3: CASSSRTSGTDTQYF

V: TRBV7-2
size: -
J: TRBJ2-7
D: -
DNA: TGTGCCAGCAGCGATATATACAGGGCCCCGACCTTC
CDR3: CASSDIYRAPTF

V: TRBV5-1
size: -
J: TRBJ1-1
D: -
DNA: TGCGCCAGCAGCTTGGCGCGGGGATCAAACACTGAAGCTTTCTTT
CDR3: CASSLARGSNTEAFF

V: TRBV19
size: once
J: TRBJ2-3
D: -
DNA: TGTGCCAGTAGTATCGGCAGGGTCATAGCAGATACGCAGTATTTT
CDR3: CASSIGRVIADTQYF

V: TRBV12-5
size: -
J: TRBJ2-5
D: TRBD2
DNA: TGTGCTAGTGGTTTATCAGCGGGGCGAGAGACCCAGTACTTC
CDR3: CASGLSAGRETQYF

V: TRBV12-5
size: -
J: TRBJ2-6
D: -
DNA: TGTGCTAGTGGCTACAGCCTCTCTGGGGCCAACGTCCTGACTTTC
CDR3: CASGYSLSGANVLTF

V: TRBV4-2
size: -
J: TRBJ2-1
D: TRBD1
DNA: TGTGCCAGCAGTTTGACCGGGACAGGGGTCAATGAGCAGTTCTTC
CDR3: CASSLTGTGVNEQFF

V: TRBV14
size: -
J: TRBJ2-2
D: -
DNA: TGTGCCAGCAGCCAAGATTTGGGCGCCGGGGAGCTGTTTTTT
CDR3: CASSQDLGAGELFF

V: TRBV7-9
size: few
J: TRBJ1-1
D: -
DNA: TGTGCCAGCAGCTTAGTTCGCACTGAAGCTTTCTTT
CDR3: CASSLVRTEAFF

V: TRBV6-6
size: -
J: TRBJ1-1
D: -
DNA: TGTGCCAGCACGGGGAGGAACACTGAAGCTTTCTTT
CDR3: CASTGRNTEAFF

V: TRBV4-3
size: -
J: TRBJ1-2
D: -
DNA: TGCGCCAGCAGCCAAGCCGGGACACTCTATGGCTACACCTTC
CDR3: CASSQAGTLYGYTF

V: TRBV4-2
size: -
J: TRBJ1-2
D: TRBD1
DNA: TGTGCCAGCAGCCAGCCGGACAGGGCCTTCTATGGCTACACCTTC
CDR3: CASSQPDRAFYGYTF

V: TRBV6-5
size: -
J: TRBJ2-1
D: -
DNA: TGTGCCAGCACGAGGGTCGCCTACAATGAGCAGTTCTTC
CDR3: CASTRVAYNEQFF

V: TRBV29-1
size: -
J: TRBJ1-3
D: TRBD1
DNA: TGCAGCGTTACAGGGGCCTCCGGAAACACCATATATTTT
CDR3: CSVTGASGNTIYF

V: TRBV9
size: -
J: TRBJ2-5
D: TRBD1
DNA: TGTGCCAGCAGCGTCTCCGGGACAGGGGGAGAGACCCAGTACTTC
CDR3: CASSVSGTGGETQYF

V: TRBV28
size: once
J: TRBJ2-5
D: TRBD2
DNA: TGTGCCAGCAGTTCCCCATTAGCGGGGCGGATAGAGACCCAGTACTTC
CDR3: CASSSPLAGRIETQYF

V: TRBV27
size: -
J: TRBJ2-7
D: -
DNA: TGTGCCAGCAGTTTAGGCGGGGGCTTTTTCGACGAGCAGTACTTC
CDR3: CASSLGGGFFDEQYF

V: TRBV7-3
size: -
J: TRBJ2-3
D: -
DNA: TGTGCCAGCAGCTTATCCAGGTCGGGGGATACGCAGTATTTT
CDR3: CASSLSRSGDTQYF

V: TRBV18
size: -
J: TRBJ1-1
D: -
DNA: TGTGCCAGCTCACCAAAAGGGGAGGGCACTGAAGCTTTCTTT
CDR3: CASSPKGEGTEAFF